A selection of T cell receptor beta chains follows, all from one sample in a study of T cell changes during pregnancy in multiple sclerosis. Libraries were prepared by immunoSEQ multiplex PCR; TCRdb keeps only in-frame clonotypes and omits some of them. The table includes some 60,000 clones, about 88% detected once. The sample consisted of peripheral blood, taken after pregnancy. Receptors originate from a female donor with multiple sclerosis, enrolled in a pregnancy study. Both conserved end residues are part of each CDR3. Fields, in order: D gene, V gene, J gene, clone size, CDR3 protein, CDR3 DNA. A D gene is named only where the DNA matches it firmly. Clone size is stated in some rows and not others, as once, few, many or a class when expanded.

d_gene: NA
v_gene: TRBV6-5
j_gene: TRBJ1-2
abundance: NA
CDR3aa: CASSPGYRRYGYTF
CDR3nt: TGTGCCAGCAGCCCCGGGTACCGAAGATATGGCTACACCTTC

d_gene: TRBD1
v_gene: TRBV5-4
j_gene: TRBJ2-7
abundance: NA
CDR3aa: CASSIPGQGRYEQYF
CDR3nt: TGTGCCAGCAGCATACCGGGACAGGGTCGGTACGAGCAGTACTTC

d_gene: TRBD1
v_gene: TRBV6-5
j_gene: TRBJ2-7
abundance: NA
CDR3aa: CASSPQGASYEQYF
CDR3nt: TGTGCCAGCAGTCCACAGGGGGCCTCCTACGAGCAGTACTTC

d_gene: TRBD2
v_gene: TRBV7-2
j_gene: TRBJ2-5
abundance: NA
CDR3aa: CASSFGLAQETQYF
CDR3nt: TGTGCCAGCAGCTTCGGACTAGCTCAAGAGACCCAGTACTTC

d_gene: TRBD2
v_gene: TRBV2
j_gene: TRBJ2-5
abundance: NA
CDR3aa: CASSGDGTRAETQYF
CDR3nt: TGTGCCAGCAGTGGCGATGGGACTAGAGCAGAGACCCAGTACTTC

d_gene: NA
v_gene: TRBV11-2
j_gene: TRBJ2-3
abundance: once
CDR3aa: CASSHSLSGGTDTQYF
CDR3nt: TGTGCCAGCAGCCATAGCCTCTCTGGTGGCACAGATACGCAGTATTTT

d_gene: NA
v_gene: TRBV29-1
j_gene: TRBJ1-1
abundance: NA
CDR3aa: CSVQGLMNTEAFF
CDR3nt: TGCAGCGTTCAAGGGCTCATGAACACTGAAGCTTTCTTT

d_gene: NA
v_gene: TRBV5-1
j_gene: TRBJ1-6
abundance: NA
CDR3aa: CASSLAGLSYSPLHF
CDR3nt: TGCGCCAGCAGCCTCGCGGGGCTGAGTTATTCACCCCTCCACTTT

d_gene: NA
v_gene: TRBV28
j_gene: TRBJ2-7
abundance: NA
CDR3aa: CASSPVGGSTGYEQYF
CDR3nt: TGTGCCAGCAGTCCGGTTGGCGGCAGCACGGGCTACGAGCAGTACTTC

d_gene: NA
v_gene: TRBV29-1
j_gene: TRBJ2-7
abundance: NA
CDR3aa: CSVGDYEQYF
CDR3nt: TGCAGCGTCGGTGATTACGAGCAGTACTTC

d_gene: TRBD1
v_gene: TRBV6-6
j_gene: TRBJ2-7
abundance: NA
CDR3aa: CASLGAGTGFSEQYF
CDR3nt: TGTGCCAGCTTAGGAGCCGGGACAGGGTTTTCCGAGCAGTACTTC

d_gene: NA
v_gene: TRBV27
j_gene: TRBJ1-1
abundance: NA
CDR3aa: CASSGVGGTEAFF
CDR3nt: TGTGCCAGCAGTGGGGTCGGAGGCACTGAAGCTTTCTTT

d_gene: NA
v_gene: TRBV18
j_gene: TRBJ2-5
abundance: once
CDR3aa: CASSPTPQETQYF
CDR3nt: TGTGCCAGCTCACCAACACCTCAAGAGACCCAGTACTTC

d_gene: NA
v_gene: TRBV30
j_gene: TRBJ1-4
abundance: NA
CDR3aa: CAWSGRNEKLFF
CDR3nt: TGTGCCTGGAGTGGGAGAAATGAAAAACTGTTTTTT

d_gene: TRBD1
v_gene: TRBV5-1
j_gene: TRBJ1-4
abundance: NA
CDR3aa: CASMRTGLDEKLFF
CDR3nt: TGCGCCAGTATGCGGACAGGGCTAGATGAAAAACTGTTTTTT

d_gene: TRBD1
v_gene: TRBV7-2
j_gene: TRBJ1-1
abundance: NA
CDR3aa: CASSLGAGGPWTEAFF
CDR3nt: TGTGCCAGCAGCTTAGGGGCAGGGGGCCCATGGACTGAAGCTTTCTTT

d_gene: TRBD1
v_gene: TRBV5-6
j_gene: TRBJ1-4
abundance: NA
CDR3aa: CASSLLGDRGEKLFF
CDR3nt: TGTGCCAGCAGCCTCCTGGGGGACAGGGGCGAAAAACTGTTTTTT

d_gene: NA
v_gene: TRBV2
j_gene: TRBJ1-1
abundance: NA
CDR3aa: CASSEGRGFEAFF
CDR3nt: TGTGCCAGCAGTGAAGGTCGCGGGTTCGAAGCTTTCTTT

d_gene: TRBD1
v_gene: TRBV7-8
j_gene: TRBJ1-1
abundance: once
CDR3aa: CASSLALAGGTLPLYTEAFF
CDR3nt: TGTGCCAGCAGCTTAGCGTTGGCAGGGGGCACTCTACCACTCTACACTGAAGCTTTCTTT

d_gene: TRBD1
v_gene: TRBV5-4
j_gene: TRBJ2-5
abundance: NA
CDR3aa: CASSSRQGKETQYF
CDR3nt: TGTGCCAGCAGCTCCCGACAGGGTAAGGAGACCCAGTACTTC

d_gene: TRBD2
v_gene: TRBV6-4
j_gene: TRBJ2-7
abundance: NA
CDR3aa: CASSPFGGAHEQYF
CDR3nt: TGTGCCAGCAGTCCTTTCGGGGGGGCCCACGAGCAGTACTTC

d_gene: NA
v_gene: TRBV5-1
j_gene: TRBJ2-7
abundance: NA
CDR3aa: CASSLDGASYEQYF
CDR3nt: TGCGCCAGCAGCTTGGACGGAGCCTCCTACGAGCAGTACTTC

d_gene: NA
v_gene: TRBV7-2
j_gene: TRBJ2-5
abundance: NA
CDR3aa: CASRTGGNQETQYF
CDR3nt: TGTGCCAGCAGAACCGGGGGAAATCAAGAGACCCAGTACTTC

d_gene: TRBD1
v_gene: TRBV6-6
j_gene: TRBJ1-5
abundance: once
CDR3aa: CASSRDRAGGPQHF
CDR3nt: TGTGCCAGCAGTAGGGACAGGGCCGGGGGGCCCCAGCATTTT

d_gene: NA
v_gene: TRBV11-2
j_gene: TRBJ1-3
abundance: NA
CDR3aa: CASSINRVSGNTIYF
CDR3nt: TGTGCCAGCAGCATTAACAGGGTTTCTGGAAACACCATATATTTT

d_gene: TRBD2
v_gene: TRBV4-3
j_gene: TRBJ2-7
abundance: NA
CDR3aa: CASSQASGHEQYF
CDR3nt: TGCGCCAGCAGCCAAGCTAGCGGCCACGAGCAGTACTTC

d_gene: TRBD1
v_gene: TRBV29-1
j_gene: TRBJ1-2
abundance: NA
CDR3aa: CSVEDRPYGYTF
CDR3nt: TGCAGCGTGGAGGACAGGCCCTATGGCTACACCTTC

d_gene: NA
v_gene: TRBV28
j_gene: TRBJ1-6
abundance: NA
CDR3aa: CASSFLDSYNSPLHF
CDR3nt: TGTGCCAGCAGTTTCCTGGACAGCTATAATTCACCCCTCCACTTT

d_gene: TRBD2
v_gene: TRBV5-1
j_gene: TRBJ2-7
abundance: NA
CDR3aa: CASRQAPSGGADEQYF
CDR3nt: TGCGCCAGCAGACAGGCGCCTAGCGGGGGGGCGGACGAGCAGTACTTC

d_gene: NA
v_gene: TRBV6-1
j_gene: TRBJ2-7
abundance: NA
CDR3aa: CASSAQGGSYEQYF
CDR3nt: TGTGCCAGCTCCGCCCAGGGCGGATCCTACGAGCAGTACTTC

d_gene: TRBD1
v_gene: TRBV6-6
j_gene: TRBJ2-1
abundance: NA
CDR3aa: CASGHQGQNSYNEQFF
CDR3nt: TGTGCCAGCGGCCACCAGGGACAGAACTCCTACAATGAGCAGTTCTTC

d_gene: TRBD2
v_gene: TRBV19
j_gene: TRBJ2-7
abundance: NA
CDR3aa: CATLGRGPYEQYF
CDR3nt: TGTGCCACCCTAGGGAGGGGTCCCTACGAGCAGTACTTC

d_gene: NA
v_gene: TRBV9
j_gene: TRBJ2-1
abundance: NA
CDR3aa: CASSVERSAGYNEQFF
CDR3nt: TGTGCCAGCAGCGTAGAGCGGAGCGCAGGTTACAATGAGCAGTTCTTC

d_gene: NA
v_gene: TRBV18
j_gene: TRBJ1-5
abundance: NA
CDR3aa: CASVGTSRDQPQHF
CDR3nt: TGTGCCAGCGTCGGGACATCGAGGGATCAGCCCCAGCATTTT

d_gene: NA
v_gene: TRBV5-6
j_gene: TRBJ1-5
abundance: NA
CDR3aa: CASSLSTWYSNQPQHF
CDR3nt: TGTGCCAGCAGCTTGAGCACCTGGTATAGCAATCAGCCCCAGCATTTT

d_gene: TRBD1
v_gene: TRBV4-1
j_gene: TRBJ1-2
abundance: NA
CDR3aa: CASSQVVIRDRASYGYTF
CDR3nt: TGCGCCAGCAGCCAAGTAGTTATACGGGACAGGGCTAGCTATGGCTACACCTTC

d_gene: NA
v_gene: TRBV25-1
j_gene: TRBJ1-4
abundance: once
CDR3aa: CASSPGETNEKLFF
CDR3nt: TGTGCCAGCAGCCCGGGGGAAACTAATGAAAAACTGTTTTTT

d_gene: NA
v_gene: TRBV18
j_gene: TRBJ1-1
abundance: NA
CDR3aa: CASSPSGFMNTEAFF
CDR3nt: TGTGCCAGCTCACCATCAGGATTCATGAACACTGAAGCTTTCTTT

d_gene: NA
v_gene: TRBV5-1
j_gene: TRBJ1-1
abundance: NA
CDR3aa: CASSPLPGGATEAFF
CDR3nt: TGCGCCAGCAGCCCCTTGCCGGGAGGGGCTACTGAAGCTTTCTTT

d_gene: NA
v_gene: TRBV6-6
j_gene: TRBJ1-2
abundance: NA
CDR3aa: CASSLTANYGYTF
CDR3nt: TGTGCCAGCAGCCTGACAGCGAACTATGGCTACACCTTC

d_gene: NA
v_gene: TRBV5-5
j_gene: TRBJ2-7
abundance: NA
CDR3aa: CASSLFIQLYEQYF
CDR3nt: TGTGCCAGCAGCTTGTTTATACAGCTCTACGAGCAGTACTTC

d_gene: NA
v_gene: TRBV10-3
j_gene: TRBJ2-1
abundance: NA
CDR3aa: CAITERADHYNEQFF
CDR3nt: TGTGCCATCACCGAGCGCGCAGATCACTACAATGAGCAGTTCTTC

d_gene: NA
v_gene: TRBV2
j_gene: TRBJ1-1
abundance: NA
CDR3aa: CASRVEGQGGEAFF
CDR3nt: TGTGCCAGCAGGGTAGAGGGGCAGGGAGGGGAAGCTTTCTTT

d_gene: TRBD1
v_gene: TRBV6-1
j_gene: TRBJ1-2
abundance: NA
CDR3aa: CASSDTGDGGYTF
CDR3nt: TGTGCCAGCAGTGACACAGGGGATGGGGGCTACACCTTC

d_gene: TRBD1
v_gene: TRBV11-1
j_gene: TRBJ1-2
abundance: NA
CDR3aa: CASSGETGFNGYTF
CDR3nt: TGTGCCAGCAGCGGGGAGACAGGGTTCAATGGCTACACCTTC

d_gene: NA
v_gene: TRBV10-3
j_gene: TRBJ1-1
abundance: NA
CDR3aa: CATSVGGMNTEAFF
CDR3nt: TGTGCCACCTCGGTTGGGGGGATGAACACTGAAGCTTTCTTT

d_gene: NA
v_gene: TRBV7-9
j_gene: TRBJ1-4
abundance: NA
CDR3aa: CASTPRGDHTEKLFF
CDR3nt: TGTGCCAGCACCCCCCGGGGAGACCACACAGAAAAACTGTTTTTT